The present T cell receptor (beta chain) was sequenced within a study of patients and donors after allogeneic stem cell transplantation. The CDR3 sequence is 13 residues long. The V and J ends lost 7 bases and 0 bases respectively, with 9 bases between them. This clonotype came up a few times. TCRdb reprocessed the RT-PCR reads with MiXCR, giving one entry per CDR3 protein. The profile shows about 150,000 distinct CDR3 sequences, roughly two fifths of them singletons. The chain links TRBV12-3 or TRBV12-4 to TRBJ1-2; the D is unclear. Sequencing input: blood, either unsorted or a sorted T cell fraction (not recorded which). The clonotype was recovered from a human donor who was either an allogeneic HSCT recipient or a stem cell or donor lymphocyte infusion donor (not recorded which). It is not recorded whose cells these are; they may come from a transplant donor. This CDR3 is CASTPGANYGYTF. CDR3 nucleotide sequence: TGTGCCAGCACCCCAGGTGCTAACTATGGCTACACCTTC.